This T cell receptor (beta chain) was found in a study of T-cell reconstitution after alpha-beta-depleted transplantation in children. V shed 5 bases, J shed 4 bases, and the junction held 11 bases outside the gene matches. The CDR3 is 16 residues long. In this sample, this clonotype turned up a few times. Unique molecular identifiers were incorporated into the prepared TCRbeta library. MiXCR, applied by TCRdb to the PCR reads, yields one record per CDR3 protein. The sample has around 380,000 distinct CDR3 sequences, approximately 10% seen once. The material sequenced was PBMCs from the stem cell graft donor, taken from the stem cell graft. The receptor comes from a human donor who donated a stem cell graft to a child with acute myeloid leukemia. The chain links TRBV12-3 or TRBV12-4 to TRBJ2-1, with 7 bases that match TRBD1. Written as DNA, the CDR3 is TGTGCCAGCAGTCAACGTCACCGGGACAGATACAATGAGCAGTTCTTC. It is translated as CASSQRHRDRYNEQFF.